The rows below give T cell receptor beta chains drawn from one sample of a study of a mutant IDH1 vaccine in newly diagnosed glioma. The assay was immunoSEQ multiplex PCR, and TCRdb's table has in-frame clones only and misses some. Counted here are 50,000 to 70,000 clones, 65% to 90% occurring once; the ten biggest clones make up approximately 2.8%. The antigens these receptors bind are not known. The sequences come from PBMCs, collected from a glioma patient whose treatment included an IDH1 peptide vaccine. The origin of the receptors is a woman younger than 35 with glioma. Some clones in this sample may be carry-over from other donors' samples. The CDR3 runs from the conserved cysteine through the conserved F or W. A D gene is named only where the DNA matches it firmly. The size of a clone is reported for some rows only, either as once, few or many, or as a class for expanded clones.

clone_size	d_call	v_call	j_call	cdr3_length	cdr3_nt	cdr3_aa
NA	TRBD1	TRBV28	TRBJ1-2	15	TGTGCCAACAGTTTAGCGCCGGACAGGATCTATGGCTACACCTTC	CANSLAPDRIYGYTF
few	TRBD1	TRBV5-6	TRBJ2-2	15	TGTGCCAGCAGCCCTACAGGGGGGACCACCGGGGAGCTGTTTTTT	CASSPTGGTTGELFF
NA	TRBD2	TRBV6-6	TRBJ2-1	14	TGTGCCAGTGAGCGGGAGGACGCCTACAATGAGCAGTTCTTC	CASEREDAYNEQFF
NA	NA	TRBV12-5	TRBJ2-2	16	TGTGCTAGTGGTTTGATGACAGGTCCTGTGGAGGGGGAGCTGTTTTTT	CASGLMTGPVEGELFF
once	NA	TRBV4-3	TRBJ1-4	16	TGCGCCAGCAGCCAAGAATTTCAGGGTTTGGATGAAAAACTGTTTTTT	CASSQEFQGLDEKLFF
once	TRBD1	TRBV9	TRBJ1-4	16	TGTGCCAGCAGCGTAGGACAGGGGGTCTCAAATGAAAAACTGTTTTTT	CASSVGQGVSNEKLFF
NA	NA	TRBV18	TRBJ2-5	15	TGTGCCAGCTCAGTGGGAGAGGGGTACCAAGAGACCCAGTACTTC	CASSVGEGYQETQYF
NA	TRBD2	TRBV6-1	TRBJ2-1	16	TGTGCCAGCAGTGACCCGACTAGCGGGAGACTGAATGAGCAGTTCTTC	CASSDPTSGRLNEQFF
NA	NA	TRBV19	TRBJ1-5	14	TGTGCCAGTAAGATGGGGGGAGGAAATCAGCCCCAGCATTTT	CASKMGGGNQPQHF
once	NA	TRBV5-4	TRBJ2-7	10	TGTGCCAGCAGCTGCTACGAGCAGTACTTC	CASSCYEQYF
NA	NA	TRBV29-1	TRBJ2-7	11	TGCAGCGTTGATGAGGGCGGCGAGCAGTACTTC	CSVDEGGEQYF
NA	TRBD2	TRBV7-2	TRBJ2-3	16	TGTGCCAGCAGCTTAGGAGAGCGGGGGGGTTCAGATACGCAGTATTTT	CASSLGERGGSDTQYF
once	NA	TRBV6-4	TRBJ1-5	17	TGTGCCAGCAGGGACAGCTCCATTGAGGGAATCAATCAGCCCCAGCATTTT	CASRDSSIEGINQPQHF
few	NA	TRBV30	TRBJ2-7	13	TGTGCCTGGAGTTTGGCGGAAGTCTACGAGCAGTACTTC	CAWSLAEVYEQYF
NA	TRBD1	TRBV30	TRBJ2-4	18	TGTGCCTGGAAAAGGACAGGGATGGTGGGGATAGCCAAAAACATTCAGTACTTC	CAWKRTGMVGIAKNIQYF
few	NA	TRBV29-1	TRBJ1-2	15	TGCAGCGCCTCCACGGGCCGGGTCGGAGGCTATGGCTACACCTTC	CSASTGRVGGYGYTF
NA	NA	TRBV19	TRBJ1-3	15	TGTGCCAGTAGTATGCGAGGGGGTACTGGAAACACCATATATTTT	CASSMRGGTGNTIYF
NA	TRBD1	TRBV11-2	TRBJ1-5	16	TGTGCCAGCAGCCGCGATACAGGGGTCGGTTTCACAGCCCAGCATTTT	CASSRDTGVGFTAQHF
few	TRBD1	TRBV18	TRBJ1-5	14	TGTGCCAGCTCCCGAGACAGGGGGAACCAGCCCCAGCATTTT	CASSRDRGNQPQHF
once	TRBD1	TRBV6-4	TRBJ2-2	13	TGTGCCATCTGGGACAGGGGGTTTCGGGAGCTGTTTTTT	CAIWDRGFRELFF
once	TRBD1	TRBV19	TRBJ1-5	15	TGTGCCAGTAGGACCGGGACAGGGGGCGTGCAGCCCCAGCATTTT	CASRTGTGGVQPQHF
NA	NA	TRBV6-5	TRBJ2-7	15	TGTGCCAGCAGTTACGAGGGACCAGGCGATTACGAGCAGTACTTC	CASSYEGPGDYEQYF
few	NA	TRBV5-4	TRBJ2-1	12	TGTGCCAGCAGCATGGGGGGAAATGAGCAGTTCTTC	CASSMGGNEQFF
few	TRBD2	TRBV7-6	TRBJ2-1	15	TGTGCCAGCAGCCCCGGACTAGCGGGGGTTGGTGAGCAGTTCTTC	CASSPGLAGVGEQFF
few	NA	TRBV2	TRBJ1-5	14	TGTGCCAGCAGTGAAGACAGGGCGGGTCAGCCCCAGCATTTT	CASSEDRAGQPQHF
NA	NA	TRBV5-6	TRBJ2-5	16	TGTGCCAGCAGCTTGTCCGGAGCGGGTCACCAAGAGACCCAGTACTTC	CASSLSGAGHQETQYF
NA	TRBD1	TRBV10-3	TRBJ2-3	14	TGTGCCATCACCAGGACAGGGGTGACGGATACGCAGTATTTT	CAITRTGVTDTQYF
NA	NA	TRBV9	TRBJ2-1	12	TGTGCCAGCACGAAGGGGACGAATGAGCAGTTCTTC	CASTKGTNEQFF
NA	TRBD1	TRBV27	TRBJ1-5	15	TGTGCCAGCAGTTTTGAGGGACAGGGCCATCAGCCCCAGCATTTT	CASSFEGQGHQPQHF
NA	NA	TRBV30	TRBJ1-5	15	TGTGCCTGGAGTGTCGGGGTAGGTAGCAATCAGCCCCAGCATTTT	CAWSVGVGSNQPQHF
NA	NA	TRBV5-1	TRBJ1-2	14	TGCGCCAGCAGCTTGGCCGACGGGACATATGGCTACACCTTC	CASSLADGTYGYTF
NA	NA	TRBV5-4	TRBJ2-1	13	TGTGCCAGCAGCTTGGTCGGATTCGGTGAGCAGTTCTTC	CASSLVGFGEQFF
NA	NA	TRBV2	TRBJ1-2	12	TGTGCCAGCACAAGAGGTGGAGGCGGCTACACCTTC	CASTRGGGGYTF
NA	NA	TRBV6-5	TRBJ2-7	14	TGTGCCAGCAACTCCGGGACACCGGTAAGGGAGCAGTACTTC	CASNSGTPVREQYF
NA	NA	TRBV7-8	TRBJ2-5	15	TGTGCCAGCGAAGACCACAGGGTCAACCAAGAGACCCAGTACTTC	CASEDHRVNQETQYF
NA	NA	TRBV5-3	TRBJ1-1	13	TGTGCCAGAAGCTTGGAAGCCGTGACTGAAGCTTTCTTT	CARSLEAVTEAFF
NA	TRBD2	TRBV19	TRBJ2-5	14	TGTGCCAGTAGTGCGCCCGGGGGGTACGAGACCCAGTACTTC	CASSAPGGYETQYF
NA	NA	TRBV9	TRBJ2-1	16	TGTGCCAGCAGCGTAGCTACGAGCGGGCCCGTCAATGAGCAGTTCTTC	CASSVATSGPVNEQFF
NA	NA	TRBV2	TRBJ2-5	13	TGTGCCAGCAGTGAAAACAGGGTGGAGACCCAGTACTTC	CASSENRVETQYF
NA	NA	TRBV2	TRBJ2-1	14	TGTGCCAGCAGGGGAGTGGAGCTTAACAATGAGCAGTTCTTC	CASRGVELNNEQFF
NA	NA	TRBV7-8	TRBJ1-1	18	TGTGCCAGCAGCTTGTACCCTGACGGGGGCGACTGGCACACTGAAGCTTTCTTT	CASSLYPDGGDWHTEAFF
NA	TRBD2	TRBV13	TRBJ2-5	14	TGTGCCAGCAGCTTTACTAGCGTAGAAGAGACCCAGTACTTC	CASSFTSVEETQYF
once	NA	TRBV7-9	TRBJ1-1	15	TGTGCCAGCAGCTTAGTTTCAACGATGAACACTGAAGCTTTCTTT	CASSLVSTMNTEAFF
NA	NA	TRBV6-4	TRBJ1-1	16	TGTGCCAGCAGTGACTCGAGGGGGGGGAGTAACACTGAAGCTTTCTTT	CASSDSRGGSNTEAFF
once	TRBD2	TRBV6-5	TRBJ2-1	15	TGTGCCAGCAGTCCCTCCCCAGGCGGGAGTAATGAGCAGTTCTTC	CASSPSPGGSNEQFF
NA	NA	TRBV18	TRBJ2-7	13	TGTGCCAGCTCACTTGATACAGGGCTCGAGCAGTACTTC	CASSLDTGLEQYF
NA	NA	TRBV6-5	TRBJ1-2	15	TGTGCCAGCAGTCAGGGACGTGGGGCGAACTATGGCTACACCTTC	CASSQGRGANYGYTF
once	TRBD2	TRBV5-1	TRBJ2-1	18	TGCGCCAGCAGCTTGGAGGGACTAGCGGGTCCGTTGGGCGATGAGCAGTTCTTC	CASSLEGLAGPLGDEQFF
few	NA	TRBV4-1	TRBJ1-1	12	TGCGCCAGCAGCCAAGACGGGGGTAAAGCTTTCTTT	CASSQDGGKAFF
NA	TRBD2	TRBV5-6	TRBJ2-7	14	TGTGCCAGCAGCTTGCCGGCGGGAGTTAACGAGCAGTACTTC	CASSLPAGVNEQYF
NA	NA	TRBV9	TRBJ1-5	13	TGTGCCAGCAGCGTAGGGGGTTCTCAGCCCCAGCATTTT	CASSVGGSQPQHF
NA	TRBD2	TRBV5-4	TRBJ2-1	15	TGTGCCAGCACCCTTAGCGGGCTGGCCCACAATGAGCAGTTCTTC	CASTLSGLAHNEQFF
NA	NA	TRBV30	TRBJ2-1	12	TGTGCCTGGGAGCGGGTAGGTAATGAGCAGTTCTTC	CAWERVGNEQFF
NA	NA	TRBV6-5	TRBJ2-7	14	TGTGCCAGCAGTTACTCGAGATCTTCCTACGAGCAGTACTTC	CASSYSRSSYEQYF